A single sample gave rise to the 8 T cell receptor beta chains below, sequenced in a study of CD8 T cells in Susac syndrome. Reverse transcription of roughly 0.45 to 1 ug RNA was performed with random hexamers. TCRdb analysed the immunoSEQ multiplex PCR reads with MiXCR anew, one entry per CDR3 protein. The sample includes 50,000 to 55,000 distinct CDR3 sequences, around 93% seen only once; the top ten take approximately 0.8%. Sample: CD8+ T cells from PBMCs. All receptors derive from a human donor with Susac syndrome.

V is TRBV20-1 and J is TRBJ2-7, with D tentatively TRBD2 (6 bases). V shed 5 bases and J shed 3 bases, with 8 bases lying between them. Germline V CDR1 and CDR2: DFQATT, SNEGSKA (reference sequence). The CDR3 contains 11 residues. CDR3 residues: CSAASDYEQYF. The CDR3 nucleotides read TGCAGTGCTGCTAGCGACTACGAGCAGTACTTC.

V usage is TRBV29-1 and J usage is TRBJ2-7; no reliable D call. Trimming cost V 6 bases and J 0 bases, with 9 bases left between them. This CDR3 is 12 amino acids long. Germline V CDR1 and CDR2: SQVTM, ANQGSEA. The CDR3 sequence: CSVSDGSYEQYF. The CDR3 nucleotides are TGCAGCGTGTCGGACGGCTCCTACGAGCAGTACTTC.

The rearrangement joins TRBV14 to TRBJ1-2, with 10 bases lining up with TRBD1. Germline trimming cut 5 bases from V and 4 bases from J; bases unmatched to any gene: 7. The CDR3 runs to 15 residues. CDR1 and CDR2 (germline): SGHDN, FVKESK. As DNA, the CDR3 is TGTGCCAGCAGCTACGGACAGGGGGGAGTCTATGGCTACACCTTC. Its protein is CASSYGQGGVYGYTF.

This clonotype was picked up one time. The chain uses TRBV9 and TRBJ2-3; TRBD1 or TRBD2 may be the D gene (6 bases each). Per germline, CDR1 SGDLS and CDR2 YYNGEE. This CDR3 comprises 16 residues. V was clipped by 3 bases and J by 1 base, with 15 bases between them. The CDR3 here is CASSAGVSGGTDTQYF. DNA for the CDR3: TGTGCCAGCAGCGCAGGGGTGTCGGGGGGCACAGATACGCAGTATTTT.

The CDR3 spells CASSQDESGGFSYNEQFF. CDR3 nucleotides: TGTGCCAGCAGCCAGGACGAGAGCGGGGGCTTCTCTTACAATGAGCAGTTCTTC. The V and J genes are TRBV3-1 and TRBJ2-1; 8 bases fit TRBD2. J gave up 4 bases and V 3 bases, and 14 bases lay outside the gene matches. The CDR3 loop spans 18 amino acids. Germline CDR1 is LGHDT and CDR2 is YNNKEL (reference sequence).

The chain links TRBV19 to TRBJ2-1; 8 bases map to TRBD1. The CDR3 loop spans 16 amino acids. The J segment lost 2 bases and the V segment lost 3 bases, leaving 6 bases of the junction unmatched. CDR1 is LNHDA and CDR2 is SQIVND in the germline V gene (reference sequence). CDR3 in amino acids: CASSIGTDRAYNEQFF. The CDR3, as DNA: TGTGCCAGTAGTATCGGAACGGACAGGGCCTACAATGAGCAGTTCTTC.

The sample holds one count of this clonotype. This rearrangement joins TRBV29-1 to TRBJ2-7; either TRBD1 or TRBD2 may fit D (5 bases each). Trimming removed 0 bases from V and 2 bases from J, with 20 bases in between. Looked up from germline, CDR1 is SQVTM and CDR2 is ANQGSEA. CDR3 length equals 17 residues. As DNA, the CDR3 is TGCAGCGTTGAAGAGGGTGGGTTAGGGGACCTAACCTACGAGCAGTACTTC. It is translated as CSVEEGGLGDLTYEQYF.

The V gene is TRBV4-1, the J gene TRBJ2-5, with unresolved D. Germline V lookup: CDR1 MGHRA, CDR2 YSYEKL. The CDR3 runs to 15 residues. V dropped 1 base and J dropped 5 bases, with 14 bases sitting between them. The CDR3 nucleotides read TGCGCCAGCAGCCAAGTGCACAGTGGGTGGGAGACCCAGTACTTC. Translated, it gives CASSQVHSGWETQYF.